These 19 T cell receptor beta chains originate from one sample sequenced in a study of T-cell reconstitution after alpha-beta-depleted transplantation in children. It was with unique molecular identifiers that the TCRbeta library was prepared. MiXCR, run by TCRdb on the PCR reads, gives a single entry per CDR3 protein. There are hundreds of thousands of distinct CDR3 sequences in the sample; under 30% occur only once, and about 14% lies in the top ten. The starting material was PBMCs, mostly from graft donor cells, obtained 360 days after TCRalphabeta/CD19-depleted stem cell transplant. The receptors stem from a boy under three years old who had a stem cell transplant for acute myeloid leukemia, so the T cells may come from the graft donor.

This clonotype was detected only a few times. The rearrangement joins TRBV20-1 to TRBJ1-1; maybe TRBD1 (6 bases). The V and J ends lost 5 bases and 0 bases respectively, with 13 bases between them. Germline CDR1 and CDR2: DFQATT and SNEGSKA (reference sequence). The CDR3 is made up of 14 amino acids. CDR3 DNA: TGCAGTGCTTCCAAACAGGGCATGAACACTGAAGCTTTCTTT. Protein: CSASKQGMNTEAFF.

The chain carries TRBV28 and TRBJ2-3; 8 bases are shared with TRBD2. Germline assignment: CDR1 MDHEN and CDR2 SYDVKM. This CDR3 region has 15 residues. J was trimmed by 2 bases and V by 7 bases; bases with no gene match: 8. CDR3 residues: CASTPAGAFTDTQYF. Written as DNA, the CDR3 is TGTGCCAGCACTCCAGCGGGGGCCTTCACAGATACGCAGTATTTT.

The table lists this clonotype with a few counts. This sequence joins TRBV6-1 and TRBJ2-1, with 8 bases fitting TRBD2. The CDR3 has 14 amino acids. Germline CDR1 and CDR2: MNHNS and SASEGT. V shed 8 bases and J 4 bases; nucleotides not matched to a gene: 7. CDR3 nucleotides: TGTGCCAGCCGGGAGGGTCAGCATTACAATGAGCAGTTCTTC. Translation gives CASREGQHYNEQFF.

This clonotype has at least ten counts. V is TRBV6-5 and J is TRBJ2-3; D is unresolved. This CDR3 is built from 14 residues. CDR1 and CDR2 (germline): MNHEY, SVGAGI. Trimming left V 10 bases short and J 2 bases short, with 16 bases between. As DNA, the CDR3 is TGTGCCACTCAGCCTCCCCTTATCACAGATACGCAGTATTTT. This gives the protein CATQPPLITDTQYF.

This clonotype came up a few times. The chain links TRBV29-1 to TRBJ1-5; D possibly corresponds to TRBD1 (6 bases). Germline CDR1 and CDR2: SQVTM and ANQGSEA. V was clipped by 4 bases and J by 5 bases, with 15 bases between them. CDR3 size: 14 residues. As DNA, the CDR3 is TGCAGCGTTGGGATGGGCAGGGGAGATCAGCCCCAGCATTTT. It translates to CSVGMGRGDQPQHF.

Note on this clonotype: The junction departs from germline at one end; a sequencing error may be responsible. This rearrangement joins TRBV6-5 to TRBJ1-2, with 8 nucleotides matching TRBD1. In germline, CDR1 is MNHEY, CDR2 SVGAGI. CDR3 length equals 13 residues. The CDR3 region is CASRYLTGDGYTF. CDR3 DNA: TGTGCCAGCAGGTACTTGACAGGGGATGGCTACACCTTC.

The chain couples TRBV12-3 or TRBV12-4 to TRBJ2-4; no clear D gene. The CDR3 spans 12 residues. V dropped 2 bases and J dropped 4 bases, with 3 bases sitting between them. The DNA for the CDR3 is TGTGCCAGCAGTTTACAGAAAAACATTCAGTACTTC. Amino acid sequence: CASSLQKNIQYF.

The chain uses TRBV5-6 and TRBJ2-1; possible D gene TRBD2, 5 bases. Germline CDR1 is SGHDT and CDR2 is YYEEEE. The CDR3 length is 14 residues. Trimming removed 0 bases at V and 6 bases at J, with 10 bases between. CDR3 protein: CASSLEGSANEQFF. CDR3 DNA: TGTGCCAGCAGCTTGGAGGGTAGCGCCAATGAGCAGTTCTTC.

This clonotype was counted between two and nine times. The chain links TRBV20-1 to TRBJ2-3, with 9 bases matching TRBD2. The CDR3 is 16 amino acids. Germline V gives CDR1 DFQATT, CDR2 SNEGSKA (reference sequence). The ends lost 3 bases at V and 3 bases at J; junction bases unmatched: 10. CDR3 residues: CSASLSATSGTDTQYF. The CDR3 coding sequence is TGCAGTGCTAGTTTATCCGCGACTAGCGGTACAGATACGCAGTATTTT.

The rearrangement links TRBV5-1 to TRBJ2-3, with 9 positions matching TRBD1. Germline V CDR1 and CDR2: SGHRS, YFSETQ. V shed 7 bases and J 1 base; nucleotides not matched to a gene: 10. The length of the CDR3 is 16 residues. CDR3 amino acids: CASRDTGGSGTDTQYF. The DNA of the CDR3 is TGCGCCAGCCGAGACACAGGGGGCTCGGGCACAGATACGCAGTATTTT.

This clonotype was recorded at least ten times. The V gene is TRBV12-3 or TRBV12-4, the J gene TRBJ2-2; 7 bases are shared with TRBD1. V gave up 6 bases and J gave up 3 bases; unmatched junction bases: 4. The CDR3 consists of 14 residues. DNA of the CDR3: TGTGCCAGCAGCTCCGGGACAGACACCGGGGAGCTGTTTTTT. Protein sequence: CASSSGTDTGELFF.

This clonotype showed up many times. The CDR3 loop is CTSSDAEQYF. CDR3 sequence (DNA): TGCACCAGCAGTGATGCCGAGCAGTACTTC. The rearrangement joins TRBV1 to TRBJ2-7. TRBV1 constitutes a pseudogene. CDR3 length: 10 amino acids.

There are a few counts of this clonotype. CDR3 sequence: CASTPGGYGYTF. CDR3 DNA: TGTGCCAGCACCCCCGGGGGTTACGGCTACACCTTC. The J gene is TRBJ1-2, the V gene TRBV6-5; the D gene is possibly TRBD1 (5 bases). There are 12 residues in the CDR3. The germline V and J ends were trimmed by 7 bases and 8 bases, with 14 bases remaining between them. CDR1 MNHEY and CDR2 SVGAGI come from the germline V gene.

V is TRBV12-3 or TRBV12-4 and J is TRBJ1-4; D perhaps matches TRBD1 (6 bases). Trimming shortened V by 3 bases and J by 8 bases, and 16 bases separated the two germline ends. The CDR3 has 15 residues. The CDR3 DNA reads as TGTGCCAGCAGTTTTGGGGGAGGGGGGAGAGAAAAACTGTTTTTT. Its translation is CASSFGGGGREKLFF.

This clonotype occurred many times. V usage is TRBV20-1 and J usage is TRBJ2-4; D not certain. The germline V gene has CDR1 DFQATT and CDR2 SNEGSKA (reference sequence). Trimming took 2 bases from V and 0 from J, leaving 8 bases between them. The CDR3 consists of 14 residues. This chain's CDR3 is CSARKGLAKNIQYF. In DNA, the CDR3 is TGCAGTGCTAGAAAAGGTCTAGCCAAAAACATTCAGTACTTC.

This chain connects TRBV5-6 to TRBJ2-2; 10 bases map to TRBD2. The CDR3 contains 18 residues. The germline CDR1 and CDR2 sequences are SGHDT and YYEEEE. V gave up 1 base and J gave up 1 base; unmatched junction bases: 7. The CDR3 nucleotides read TGTGCCAGCAGCTTGATGTTGGGACTAGCGAGGAACACCGGGGAGCTGTTTTTT. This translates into CASSLMLGLARNTGELFF. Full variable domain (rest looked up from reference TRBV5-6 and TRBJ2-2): DAGVTQSPTHLIKTRGQQVTLRCSPKSGHDTVSWYQQALGQGPQFIFQYYEEEERQRGNFPDRFSGHQFPNYSSELNVNALLLGDSALYLCASSLMLGLARNTGELFFGEGSRLTVL.

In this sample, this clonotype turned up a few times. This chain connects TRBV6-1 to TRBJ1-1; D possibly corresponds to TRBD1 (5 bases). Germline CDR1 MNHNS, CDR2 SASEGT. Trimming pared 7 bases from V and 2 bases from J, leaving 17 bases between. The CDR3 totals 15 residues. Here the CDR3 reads CASKGTLGLNTEAFF. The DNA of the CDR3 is TGTGCCAGCAAGGGGACTCTGGGCCTAAACACTGAAGCTTTCTTT.

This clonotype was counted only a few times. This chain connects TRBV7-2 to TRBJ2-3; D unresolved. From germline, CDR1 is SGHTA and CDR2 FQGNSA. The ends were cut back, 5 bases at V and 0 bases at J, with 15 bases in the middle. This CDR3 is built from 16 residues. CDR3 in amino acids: CASSLHLARSTDTQYF. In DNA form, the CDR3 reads TGTGCCAGCAGCCTCCACCTCGCCCGGAGCACAGATACGCAGTATTTT.

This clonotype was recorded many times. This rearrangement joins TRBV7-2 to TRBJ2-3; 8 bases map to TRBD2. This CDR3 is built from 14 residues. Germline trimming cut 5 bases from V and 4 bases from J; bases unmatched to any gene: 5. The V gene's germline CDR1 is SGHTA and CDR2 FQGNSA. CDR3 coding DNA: TGTGCCAGCAGCACTGGACTAGCTCCAGATACGCAGTATTTT. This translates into CASSTGLAPDTQYF.